The 7 T cell receptor beta chains below come from one sample, sequenced in a study of CXCR3-negative and CXCR3-positive naive CD8 T cells. The libraries of TRB cDNA were prepared using 5' RACE with UMI labels. TCRdb re-called the 5' RACE reads and shows each CDR3 protein once, DNA omitted. This sample's table has about 6,800 distinct CDR3 sequences. Sequencing was carried out using naive CXCR3- CD8+ T cells from blood. The subset: CD45RO-CCR7+CD27+CD95- naive CD8+ T cells lacking CXCR3 (TNR3-). The receptor source for this set is a human donor in good health. Some clones in this sample may be carry-over from other donors' samples.

In terms of frequency, this clonotype is medium-sized. The chain employs TRBV27 and TRBJ2-7. This CDR3 is built from 12 residues. Germline V CDR1 and CDR2: MNHEY, SMNVEV (reference sequence). The CDR3 protein is CASSLPAYEQYF.

This clonotype ranks as medium-sized in terms of frequency. The CDR3 is CASTTGSGELFF. The J gene is TRBJ2-2, the V gene TRBV6-5. CDR1 and CDR2 from the germline V gene are MNHEY and SVGAGI. The CDR3 extends over 12 amino acids.

The chain carries TRBV5-4 and TRBJ2-7; TCRdb selects TRBD1, and the lack of DNA leaves this call unchecked. This CDR3 spans 13 amino acids. Germline CDR1 SGHNT, CDR2 YYREEE (reference sequence). The CDR3 reads CAIGGGGYYEQYF. The full variable domain, rest sourced from reference TRBV5-4 and TRBJ2-7, is ETGVTQSPTHLIKTRGQQVTLRCSSQSGHNTVSWYQQALGQGPQFIFQYYREEENGRGNFPPRFSGLQFPNYSSELNVNALELDDSALYLCAIGGGGYYEQYFGPGTRLTVT.

This clonotype counts as medium-sized by frequency. The chain employs TRBV7-9 and TRBJ1-1; there is no DNA to check the TCRdb D call of TRBD1. Per the germline V gene, CDR1 is SEHNR and CDR2 is FQNEAQ (reference sequence). The CDR3 has 14 residues. CDR3 region: CASSPGQGNTEAFF.

By frequency, this clonotype is medium-sized (0.01 to 0.1%). CDR3 region: CASSAFPTDTQYF. The chain recombines TRBV11-2 with TRBJ2-3. Germline V gene data show CDR1 as SGHAT and CDR2 as FQNNGV. The CDR3 is 13 residues long. Supplemented by reference TRBV11-2 and TRBJ2-3, the full variable domain reads EAGVAQSPRYKIIEKRQSVAFWCNPISGHATLYWYQQILGQGPKLLIQFQNNGVVDDSQLPKDRFSAERLKGVDSTLKIQPAKLEDSAVYLCASSAFPTDTQYFGPGTRLTVL.

V usage is TRBV4-1 and J usage is TRBJ2-2; TCRdb gives TRBD1 as the D gene, but with no DNA this cannot be confirmed. This CDR3 has 17 residues. CDR1 is MGHRA, CDR2 YSYEKL, per germline. CDR3 sequence: CASSHNSPTGATGELFF.

This clonotype registers medium-sized by frequency. The chain employs TRBV29-1 and TRBJ2-7; without DNA, the TCRdb call of TRBD2 cannot be checked. The V gene's germline CDR1 is SQVTM and CDR2 ANQGSEA. CDR3 length: 14 amino acids. The CDR3 region is CSVDPGLAGTEQYF.